The 2 T cell receptor beta chains presented below share a single source sample, sequenced in a study of breast tumors, draining lymph nodes, adjacent tissues (dated by TCRdb to 2016 to 2017). Preparation of the library involved multiplex PCR. Reads for this sample came from an Illumina HiSeq 2000. TCRdb reanalyzed the raw reads on its own, using fastp at Q25 for trimming and MiXCR for clone calling, and kept in-frame beta chains. Rows merge per CDR3 protein into single entries with the most common DNA and genes. For this sample the table gives approximately 300,000 distinct CDR3 sequences, of which around 30% were detected only once. Clones ranked in the top ten supply roughly 1.2% of the sample. Lymph node samples came from the axillary draining lymph nodes of breast cancer patients. What was sequenced was axillary lymph node tissue. These receptors were collected from a female donor with breast cancer. Some clones in this sample may be carry-over from other donors' samples.

Ten or more counts support this clonotype. This chain connects TRBV9 to TRBJ2-1, with 10 positions matching TRBD2. The germline gives CDR1 SGDLS, CDR2 YYNGEE. This CDR3 contains 15 residues. Unmatched junction bases numbered 2, after V lost 0 bases and J lost 5 bases. The DNA of the CDR3 is TGTGCCAGCAGCGTAGTAGCGGGAGGAAACAATGAGCAGTTCTTC. Translation: CASSVVAGGNNEQFF.

In its sample, this clonotype was seen a few times. A much larger clone differs by one base, so this may be a read error. The rearrangement links TRBV9 to TRBJ2-3; 14 bases match TRBD2. Germline V gene lookup returns CDR1 SGDLS and CDR2 YYNGEE. The CDR3 sequence is 16 residues long. Germline trimming cut 3 bases from V and 2 bases from J; bases unmatched to any gene: 2. CDR3 in amino acids: CASSGGLAGDTDTQYF. The CDR3 DNA follows: TGTGCCAGCAGCGGGGGACTAGCGGGAGACACAGATACGCAGTATTTT. Full variable domain (outside the CDR3, taken from reference TRBV9 and TRBJ2-3): DSGVTQTPKHLITATGQRVTLRCSPRSGDLSVYWYQQSLDQGLQFLIQYYNGEERAKGNILERFSAQQFPDLHSELNLSSLELGDSALYFCASSGGLAGDTDTQYFGPGTRLTVL.